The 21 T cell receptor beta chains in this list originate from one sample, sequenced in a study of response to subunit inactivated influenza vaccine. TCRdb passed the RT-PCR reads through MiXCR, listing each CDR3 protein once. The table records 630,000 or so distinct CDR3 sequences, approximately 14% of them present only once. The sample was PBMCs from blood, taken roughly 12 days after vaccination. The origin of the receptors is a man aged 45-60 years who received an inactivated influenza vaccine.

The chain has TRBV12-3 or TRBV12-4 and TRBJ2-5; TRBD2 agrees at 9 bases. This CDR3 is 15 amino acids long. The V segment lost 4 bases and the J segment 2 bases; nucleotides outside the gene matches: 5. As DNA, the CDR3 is TGTGCCAGCAGTTCTAGCGGGGCATCGCAAGAGACCCAGTACTTC. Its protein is CASSSSGASQETQYF.

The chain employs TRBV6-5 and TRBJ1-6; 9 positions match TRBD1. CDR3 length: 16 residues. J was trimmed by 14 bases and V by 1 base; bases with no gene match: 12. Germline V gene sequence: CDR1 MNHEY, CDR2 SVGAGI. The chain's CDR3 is CASSYLTGGTLFTLHF. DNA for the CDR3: TGTGCCAGCAGTTACTTGACAGGGGGAACTCTATTCACCCTCCACTTT.

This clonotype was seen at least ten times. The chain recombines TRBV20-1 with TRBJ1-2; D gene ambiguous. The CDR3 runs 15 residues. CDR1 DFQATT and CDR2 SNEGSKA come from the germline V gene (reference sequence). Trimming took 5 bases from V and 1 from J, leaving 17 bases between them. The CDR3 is CSAEDRRTLNYGYTF. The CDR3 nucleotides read TGCAGTGCTGAGGACCGACGGACCCTTAACTATGGCTACACCTTC.

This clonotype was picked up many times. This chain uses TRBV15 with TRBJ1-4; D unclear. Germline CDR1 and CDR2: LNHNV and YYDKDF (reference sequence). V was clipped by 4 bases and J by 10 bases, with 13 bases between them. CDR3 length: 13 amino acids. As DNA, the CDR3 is TGTGCCACCAGCACCGAGGGTAGGCGAAAACTGTTTTTT. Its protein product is CATSTEGRRKLFF.

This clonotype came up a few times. CDR3 DNA sequence: TGTGCCATCAGTGAACACCTTACGGGGCTACTATCACCCCTCCACTTT. Translating it yields CAISEHLTGLLSPLHF. The chain combines TRBV10-3 with TRBJ1-6; tentative D call: TRBD1 (5 bases). The CDR3 consists of 16 residues. The germline V gene has CDR1 ENHRY and CDR2 SYGVKD. Trimming pared 3 bases from V and 10 bases from J, leaving 19 bases between.

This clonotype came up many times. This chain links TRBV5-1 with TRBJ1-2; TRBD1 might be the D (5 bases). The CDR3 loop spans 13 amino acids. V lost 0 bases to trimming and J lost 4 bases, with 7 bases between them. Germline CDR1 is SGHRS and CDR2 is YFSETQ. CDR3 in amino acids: CASSLEQGYGYTF. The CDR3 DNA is TGCGCCAGCAGCTTGGAGCAGGGCTATGGCTACACCTTC.

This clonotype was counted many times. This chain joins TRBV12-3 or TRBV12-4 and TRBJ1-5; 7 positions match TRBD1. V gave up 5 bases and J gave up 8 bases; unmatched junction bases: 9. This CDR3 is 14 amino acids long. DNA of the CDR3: TGTGCCAGCAGTCTCCGGGACAGACTGGAGCCCCAGCATTTT. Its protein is CASSLRDRLEPQHF.

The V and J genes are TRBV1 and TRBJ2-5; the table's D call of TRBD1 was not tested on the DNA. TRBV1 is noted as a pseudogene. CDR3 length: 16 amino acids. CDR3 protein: CTSSQDDGGGRETQYF. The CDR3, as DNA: TGCACCAGCAGCCAAGATGACGGGGGGGGGAGAGAGACCCAGTACTTC.

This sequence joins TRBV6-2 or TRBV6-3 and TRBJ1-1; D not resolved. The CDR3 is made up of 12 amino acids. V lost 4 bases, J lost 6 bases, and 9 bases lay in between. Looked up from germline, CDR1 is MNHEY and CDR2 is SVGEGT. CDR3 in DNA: TGTGCCAGCAGTTCAGGCCCCGCTGAAGCTTTCTTT. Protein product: CASSSGPAEAFF.

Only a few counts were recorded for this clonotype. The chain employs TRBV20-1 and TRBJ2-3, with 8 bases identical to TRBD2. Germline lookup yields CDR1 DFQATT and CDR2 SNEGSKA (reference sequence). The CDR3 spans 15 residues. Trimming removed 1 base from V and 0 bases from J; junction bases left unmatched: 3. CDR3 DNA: TGCAGTGCTAGAGCATCTAGCGGGAGCACAGATACGCAGTATTTT. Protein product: CSARASSGSTDTQYF.

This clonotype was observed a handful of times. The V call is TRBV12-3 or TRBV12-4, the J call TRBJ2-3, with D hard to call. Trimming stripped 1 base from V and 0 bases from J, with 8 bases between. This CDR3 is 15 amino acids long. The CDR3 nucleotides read TGTGCCAGCAGTTTAGAGGAGTCTAGCACAGATACGCAGTATTTT. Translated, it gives CASSLEESSTDTQYF.

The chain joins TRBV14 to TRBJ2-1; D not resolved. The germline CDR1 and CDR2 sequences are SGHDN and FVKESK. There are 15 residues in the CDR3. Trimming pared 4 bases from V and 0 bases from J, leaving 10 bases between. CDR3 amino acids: CASSPYVSSYNEQFF. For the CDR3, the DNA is TGTGCCAGCAGCCCTTACGTGAGCTCCTACAATGAGCAGTTCTTC.

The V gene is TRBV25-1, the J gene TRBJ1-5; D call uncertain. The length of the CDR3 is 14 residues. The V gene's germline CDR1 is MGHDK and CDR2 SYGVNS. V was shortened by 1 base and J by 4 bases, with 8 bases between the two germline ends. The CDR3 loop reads CASSELAVNQPQHF. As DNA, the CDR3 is TGTGCCAGCAGTGAATTGGCAGTTAATCAGCCCCAGCATTTT.

The CDR3 nucleotides read TGTGCCAGCAGTTTCGGCAGGGGGGCTCAGCCCCAGCATTTT. Amino acids: CASSFGRGAQPQHF. This rearrangement joins TRBV12-3 or TRBV12-4 to TRBJ1-5; 7 nucleotides agree with TRBD1. This CDR3 contains 14 residues. V shed 3 bases, J shed 6 bases, and the junction held 5 bases outside the gene matches.

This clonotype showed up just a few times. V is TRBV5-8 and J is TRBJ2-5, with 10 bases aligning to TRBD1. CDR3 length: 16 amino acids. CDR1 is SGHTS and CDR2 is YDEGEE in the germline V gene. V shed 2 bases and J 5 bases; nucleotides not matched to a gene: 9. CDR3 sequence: CASSLTRDRGTETQYF. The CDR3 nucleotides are TGTGCCAGCAGCTTAACTCGGGACAGGGGAACCGAGACCCAGTACTTC.

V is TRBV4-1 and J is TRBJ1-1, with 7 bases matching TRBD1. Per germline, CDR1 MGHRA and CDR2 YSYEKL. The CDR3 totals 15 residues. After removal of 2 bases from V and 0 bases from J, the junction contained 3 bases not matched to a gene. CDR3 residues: CASSQPGQMNTEAFF. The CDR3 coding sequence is TGCGCCAGCAGCCAACCGGGACAGATGAACACTGAAGCTTTCTTT.

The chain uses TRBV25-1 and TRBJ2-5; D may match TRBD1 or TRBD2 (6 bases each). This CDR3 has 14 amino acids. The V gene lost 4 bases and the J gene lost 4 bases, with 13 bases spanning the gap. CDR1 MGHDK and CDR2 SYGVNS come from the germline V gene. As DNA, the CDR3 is TGTGCCAGCAGTGTCATAGGGGGAGGAGAGACCCAGTACTTC. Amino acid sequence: CASSVIGGGETQYF. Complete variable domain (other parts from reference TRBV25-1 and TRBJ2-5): EADIYQTPRYLVIGTGKKITLECSQTMGHDKMYWYQQDPGMELHLIHYSYGVNSTEKGDLSSESTVSRIRTEHFPLTLESARPSHTSQYLCASSVIGGGETQYFGPGTRLLVL.

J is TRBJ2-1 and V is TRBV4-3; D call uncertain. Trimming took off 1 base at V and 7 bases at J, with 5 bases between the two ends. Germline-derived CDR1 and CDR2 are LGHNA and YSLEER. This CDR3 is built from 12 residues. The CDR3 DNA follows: TGCGCCAGCAGCCAAGCAGTGAATGAGCAGTTCTTC. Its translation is CASSQAVNEQFF.

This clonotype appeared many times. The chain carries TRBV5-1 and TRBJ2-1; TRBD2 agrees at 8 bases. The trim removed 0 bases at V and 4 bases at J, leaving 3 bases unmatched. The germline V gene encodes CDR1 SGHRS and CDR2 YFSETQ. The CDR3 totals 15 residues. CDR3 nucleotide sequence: TGCGCCAGCAGCTTGGGACTAGCGCCGTACAATGAGCAGTTCTTC. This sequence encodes CASSLGLAPYNEQFF.

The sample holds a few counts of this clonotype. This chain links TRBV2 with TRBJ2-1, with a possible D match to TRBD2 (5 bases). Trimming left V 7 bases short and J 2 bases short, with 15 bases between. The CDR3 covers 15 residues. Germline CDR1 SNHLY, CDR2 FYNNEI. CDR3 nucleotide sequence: TGTGCCAGCATTTACAGCCAGACTACCTACAATGAGCAGTTCTTC. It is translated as CASIYSQTTYNEQFF.

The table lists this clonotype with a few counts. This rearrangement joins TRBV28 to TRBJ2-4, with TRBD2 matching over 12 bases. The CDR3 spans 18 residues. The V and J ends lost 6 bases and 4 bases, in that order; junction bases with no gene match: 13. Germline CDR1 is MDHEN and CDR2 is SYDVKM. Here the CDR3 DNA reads TGTGCCAGCAGCCATTTTCGACTAGCGGGAGTTCCAAAAAACATTCAGTACTTC. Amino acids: CASSHFRLAGVPKNIQYF.